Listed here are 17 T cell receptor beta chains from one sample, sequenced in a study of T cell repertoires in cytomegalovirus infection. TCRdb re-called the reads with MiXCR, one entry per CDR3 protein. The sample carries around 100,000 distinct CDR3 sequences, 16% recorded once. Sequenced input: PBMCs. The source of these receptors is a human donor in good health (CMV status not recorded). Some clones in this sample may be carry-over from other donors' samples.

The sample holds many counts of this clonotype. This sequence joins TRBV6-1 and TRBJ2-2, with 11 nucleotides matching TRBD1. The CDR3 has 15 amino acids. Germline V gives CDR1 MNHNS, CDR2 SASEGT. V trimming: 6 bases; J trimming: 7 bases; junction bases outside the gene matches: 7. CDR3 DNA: TGTGCCAGCAGCTGGGACAGGGGGATGGACGGGGAGCTGTTTTTT. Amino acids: CASSWDRGMDGELFF.

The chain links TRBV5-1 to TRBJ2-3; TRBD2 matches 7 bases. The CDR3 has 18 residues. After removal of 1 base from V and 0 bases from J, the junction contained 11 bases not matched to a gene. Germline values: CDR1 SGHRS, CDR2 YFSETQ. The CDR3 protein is CASSLTVAGTTSTDTQYF. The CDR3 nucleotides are TGCGCCAGCAGCTTGACCGTCGCCGGGACTACTAGCACAGATACGCAGTATTTT.

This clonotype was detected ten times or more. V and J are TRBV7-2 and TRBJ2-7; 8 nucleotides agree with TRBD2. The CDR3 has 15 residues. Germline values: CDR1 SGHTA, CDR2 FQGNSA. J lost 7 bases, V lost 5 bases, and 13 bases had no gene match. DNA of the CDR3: TGTGCCAGCAGCCCTACTAGCGGCCAGGCTGAAGAGCAGTACTTC. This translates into CASSPTSGQAEEQYF.

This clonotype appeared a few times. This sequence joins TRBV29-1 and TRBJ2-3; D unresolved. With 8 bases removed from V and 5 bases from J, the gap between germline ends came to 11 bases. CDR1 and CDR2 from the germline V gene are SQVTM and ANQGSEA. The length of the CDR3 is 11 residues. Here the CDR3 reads CSSKSGDTQYF. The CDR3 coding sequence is TGCAGCTCAAAGAGTGGAGATACGCAGTATTTT.

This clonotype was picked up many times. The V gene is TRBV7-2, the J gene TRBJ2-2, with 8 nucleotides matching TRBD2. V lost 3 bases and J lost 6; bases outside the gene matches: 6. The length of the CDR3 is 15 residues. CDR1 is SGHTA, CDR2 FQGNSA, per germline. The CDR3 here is CASSFPSGGAGELFF. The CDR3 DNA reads TGTGCCAGCAGCTTTCCCAGCGGGGGAGCCGGGGAGCTGTTTTTT.

CDR3 sequence: CASSSPPWSGYTF. DNA of the CDR3: TGTGCCAGCAGTAGTCCCCCGTGGAGTGGCTACACCTTC. The rearrangement uses TRBV28 and TRBJ1-2; no reliable D call. Looked up from germline, CDR1 is MDHEN and CDR2 is SYDVKM. The V end was cut by 5 bases, the J end by 7 bases, with 14 bases between. The CDR3 is 13 amino acids.

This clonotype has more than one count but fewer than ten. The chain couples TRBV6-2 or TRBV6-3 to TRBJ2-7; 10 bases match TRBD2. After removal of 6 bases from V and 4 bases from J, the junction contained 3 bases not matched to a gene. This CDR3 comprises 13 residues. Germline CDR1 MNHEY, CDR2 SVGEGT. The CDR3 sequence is CASRRAGGYEQYF. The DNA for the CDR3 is TGTGCCAGCAGACGAGCGGGGGGGTACGAGCAGTACTTC.

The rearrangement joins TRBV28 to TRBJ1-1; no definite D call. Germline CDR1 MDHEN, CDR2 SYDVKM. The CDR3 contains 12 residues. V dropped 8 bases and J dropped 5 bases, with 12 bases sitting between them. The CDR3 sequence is CASGSARTEAFF. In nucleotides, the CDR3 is TGTGCCAGCGGCTCGGCGCGGACTGAAGCTTTCTTT.

In DNA, the CDR3 is TGCAGCGTTTCGGCAGGGGACACTGAAGCTTTCTTT. This encodes CSVSAGDTEAFF. This rearrangement joins TRBV29-1 to TRBJ1-1, with a tentative D call TRBD1 (6 bases). Germline V CDR1 and CDR2: SQVTM, ANQGSEA. The CDR3 is 12 residues long. V lost 5 bases to trimming and J lost 3 bases, with 10 bases between them.

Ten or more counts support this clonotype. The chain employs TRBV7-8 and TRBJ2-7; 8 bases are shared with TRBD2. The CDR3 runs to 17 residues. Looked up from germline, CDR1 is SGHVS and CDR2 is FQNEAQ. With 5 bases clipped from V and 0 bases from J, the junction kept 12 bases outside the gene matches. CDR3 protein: CASSVRGGGPSSYEQYF. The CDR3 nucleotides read TGTGCCAGCAGCGTGCGAGGCGGGGGGCCTAGCTCCTACGAGCAGTACTTC.

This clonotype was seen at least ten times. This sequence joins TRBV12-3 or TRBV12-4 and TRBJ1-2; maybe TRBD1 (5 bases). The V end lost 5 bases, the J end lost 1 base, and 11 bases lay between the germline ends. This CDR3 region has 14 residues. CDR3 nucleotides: TGTGCCAGCAGTGAAATGACAGATAACTATGGCTACACCTTC. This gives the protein CASSEMTDNYGYTF.

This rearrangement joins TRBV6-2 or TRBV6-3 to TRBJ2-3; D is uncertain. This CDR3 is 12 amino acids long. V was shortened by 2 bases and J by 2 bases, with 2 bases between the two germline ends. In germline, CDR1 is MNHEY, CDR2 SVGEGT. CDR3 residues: CASSYPTDTQYF. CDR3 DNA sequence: TGTGCCAGCAGTTACCCCACAGATACGCAGTATTTT.

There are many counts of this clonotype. The CDR3 loop reads CASSLGLRPITDKFGEGIQETQYF. CDR3 DNA sequence: TGTGCCAGCAGCTTAGGCCTTAGGCCAATAACAGACAAGTTCGGTGAGGGCATCCAAGAGACCCAGTACTTC. This rearrangement joins TRBV7-2 to TRBJ2-5; D might be TRBD2 (5 bases). Germline lookup yields CDR1 SGHTA and CDR2 FQGNSA. This CDR3 comprises 24 residues. Trimming removed 1 base from V and 1 base from J, with 37 bases in between.

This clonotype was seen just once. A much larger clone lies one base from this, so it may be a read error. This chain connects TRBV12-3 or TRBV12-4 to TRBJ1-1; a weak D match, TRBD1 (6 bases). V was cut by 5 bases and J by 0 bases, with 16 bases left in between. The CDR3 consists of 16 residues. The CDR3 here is CASSPATGDLNTEAFF. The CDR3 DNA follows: TGTGCCAGCAGTCCCGCGACAGGTGACTTGAACACTGAAGCTTTCTTT.

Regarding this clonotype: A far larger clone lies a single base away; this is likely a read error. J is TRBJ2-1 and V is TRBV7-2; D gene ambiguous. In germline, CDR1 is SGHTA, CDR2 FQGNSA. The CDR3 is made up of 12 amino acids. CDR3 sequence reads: CASSLGYNELFF. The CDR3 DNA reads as TGTGCCAGCAGCTTAGGGTACAATGAGCTGTTCTTC.

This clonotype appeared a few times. The CDR3 loop is CASSPWTGTMNTEAFF. The CDR3 bases are TGTGCCAGCTCACCCTGGACAGGGACCATGAACACTGAAGCTTTCTTT. The rearrangement joins TRBV18 to TRBJ1-1; 8 bases are shared with TRBD1. J was trimmed by 0 bases and V by 3 bases; bases with no gene match: 6. The CDR3 contains 16 residues. Germline assignment: CDR1 KGHSH and CDR2 LQKENI.

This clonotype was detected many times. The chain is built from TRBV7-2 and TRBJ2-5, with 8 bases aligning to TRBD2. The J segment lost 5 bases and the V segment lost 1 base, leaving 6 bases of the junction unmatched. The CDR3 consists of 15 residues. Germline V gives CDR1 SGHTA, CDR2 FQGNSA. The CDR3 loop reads CASSLDGGGRETQYF. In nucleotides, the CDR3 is TGTGCCAGCAGCTTAGACGGGGGGGGCCGGGAGACCCAGTACTTC.